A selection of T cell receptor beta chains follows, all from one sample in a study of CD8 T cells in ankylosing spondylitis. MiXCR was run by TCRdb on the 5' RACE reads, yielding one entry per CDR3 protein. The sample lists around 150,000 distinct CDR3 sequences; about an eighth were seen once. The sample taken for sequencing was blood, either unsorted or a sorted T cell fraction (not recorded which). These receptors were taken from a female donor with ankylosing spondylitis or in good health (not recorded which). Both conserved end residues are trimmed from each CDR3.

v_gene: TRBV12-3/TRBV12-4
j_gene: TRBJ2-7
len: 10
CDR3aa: ASSRREHEQY

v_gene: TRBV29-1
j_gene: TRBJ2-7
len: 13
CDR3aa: SVEPGILESYEQY

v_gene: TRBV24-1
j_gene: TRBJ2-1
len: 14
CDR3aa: ATSDSVRARSNEQF

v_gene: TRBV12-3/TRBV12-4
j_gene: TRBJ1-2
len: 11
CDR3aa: ASSLGGSGGYT

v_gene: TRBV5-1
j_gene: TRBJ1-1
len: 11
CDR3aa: ASFSSGETEAF

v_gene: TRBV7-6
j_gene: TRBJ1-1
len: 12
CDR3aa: ASSWDLRPTEAF

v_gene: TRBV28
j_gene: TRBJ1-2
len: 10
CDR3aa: ASSSPNYGYT

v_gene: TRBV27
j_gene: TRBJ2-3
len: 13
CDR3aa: ASSSLAGGQDTQY

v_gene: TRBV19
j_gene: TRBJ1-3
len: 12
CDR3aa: ASRGQGIVNTIY

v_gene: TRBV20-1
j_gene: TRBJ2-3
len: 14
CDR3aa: SAREGTGGGTDTQY

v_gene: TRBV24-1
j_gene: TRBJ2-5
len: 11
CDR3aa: ATGTDYQETQY

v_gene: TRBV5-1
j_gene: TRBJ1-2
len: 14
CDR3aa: ASSRRPGQAIYGYT

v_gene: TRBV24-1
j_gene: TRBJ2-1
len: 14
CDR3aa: ATSERGTSGSLGQF

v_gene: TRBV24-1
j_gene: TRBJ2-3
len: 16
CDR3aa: ATSRPPGLESGTDTQY

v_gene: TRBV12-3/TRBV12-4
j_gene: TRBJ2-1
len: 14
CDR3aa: ASSDPGASSYNEQF

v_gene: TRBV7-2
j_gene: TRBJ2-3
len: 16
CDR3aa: ASSLGRERVSYGDTQY

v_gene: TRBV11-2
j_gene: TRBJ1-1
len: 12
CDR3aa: ASSSDTRRAEAF

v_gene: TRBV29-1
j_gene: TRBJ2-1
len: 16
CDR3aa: SVDSRTSGRATYNEQF

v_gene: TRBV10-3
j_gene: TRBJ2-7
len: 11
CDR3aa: ATSTSGSYEQY

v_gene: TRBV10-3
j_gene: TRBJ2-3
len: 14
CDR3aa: AISEYRDSITDTQY

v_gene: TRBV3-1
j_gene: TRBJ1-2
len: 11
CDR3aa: ASSLTGGAGYT

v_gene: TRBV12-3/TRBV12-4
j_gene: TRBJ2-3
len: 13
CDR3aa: ASNRGVSYTDTQY

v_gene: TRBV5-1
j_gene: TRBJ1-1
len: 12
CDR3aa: ASSTGTANTEAF

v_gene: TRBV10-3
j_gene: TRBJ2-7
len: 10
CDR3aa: AISETGYEQY

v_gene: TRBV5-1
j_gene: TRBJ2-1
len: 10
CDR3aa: ASSFGGPEQF

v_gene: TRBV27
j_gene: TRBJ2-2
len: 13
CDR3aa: ASSPRQVNTGELF

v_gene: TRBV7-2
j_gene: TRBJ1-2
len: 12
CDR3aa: ASSLASVNYGYT

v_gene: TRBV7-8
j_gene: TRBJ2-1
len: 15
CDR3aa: ASSLAAGAGGQGEQF

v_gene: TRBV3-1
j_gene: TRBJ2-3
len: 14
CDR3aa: ASSQDSGSSTDTQY

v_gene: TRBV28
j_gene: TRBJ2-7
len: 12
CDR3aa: ASVPRGGSYEQY

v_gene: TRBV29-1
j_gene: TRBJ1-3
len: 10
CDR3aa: SGGTSGNTIY

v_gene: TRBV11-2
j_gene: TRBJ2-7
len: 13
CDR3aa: ASSLSRGPIYEQY

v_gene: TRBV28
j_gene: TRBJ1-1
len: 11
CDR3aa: ASNVGMNTEAF

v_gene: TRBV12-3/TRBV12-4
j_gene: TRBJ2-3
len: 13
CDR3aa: ASAGTSGSTDTQY